This TCR beta chain was obtained from a study of cytomegalovirus exposure and HLA in healthy donors. Points from the study as a whole: There were 150 to 200 TCR beta chains listed as cytomegalovirus-associated.

Profiled with immunoSEQ multiplex PCR; TCRdb holds only in-frame clones, not every one. The repertoire holds about 360,000 clones, with around 86% as singletons. The donors were members of the validation cohort comprising over 90 subjects, separate from the approximately 670-subject first cohort. The CDR3 runs to 14 residues. V was pared by 4 bases and J by 0 bases, with 6 bases between. Germline assignment: CDR1 SNHLY and CDR2 FYNNEI. Details on this clone: The antigen is not known.

The rearrangement links TRBV2 to TRBJ2-2; D gene uncertain. The receptor comes from a woman aged 18-30 years in good health and CMV-seronegative. Sample: PBMCs. The CDR3 coding sequence is TGTGCCAGCAGTGTTGCGACGAACACCGGGGAGCTGTTTTTT. It translates to CASSVATNTGELFF.